The rows below give T cell receptor beta chains drawn from one sample of a study. TCRdb reprocessed the RT-PCR reads via MiXCR and lists one record per CDR3 protein. The table lists approximately 720,000 distinct CDR3 sequences, 12% to 15% of them singletons. Sample: memory CD4+ T cells from blood. Every receptor here comes from a female donor in good health, serving as a healthy control. Each CDR3 is given with its conserved first and last residue. The D gene is left open where the match is weak. Rows give clone size only sometimes, using once, few, many, or a class for an expanded clone.

clone_size j_call d_call v_call cdr3_nt cdr3_aa
- TRBJ2-1 TRBD2 TRBV28 TGTGCCAGCAGTTTAATGGGGGGACTAGCGGGCAGGAATGAGCAGTTCTTC CASSLMGGLAGRNEQFF
few TRBJ2-3 - TRBV19 TGTGCCAGTAGTATGGACGGGGTTAACACAGATACGCAGTATTTT CASSMDGVNTDTQYF
few TRBJ1-6 - TRBV19 TGTGCCAGTAGTATAAGAGCGGCCTATAATTCACCCCTCCACTTT CASSIRAAYNSPLHF
- TRBJ1-1 TRBD1 TRBV2 TGTGCCAGCAGGTGGGACAGGGTGAACACTGAAGCTTTCTTT CASRWDRVNTEAFF
- TRBJ1-5 - TRBV19 TGTGCCAGTAGTCGACCGCTGGAAAATAGCAATCAGCCCCAGCATTTT CASSRPLENSNQPQHF
- TRBJ1-1 - TRBV15 TGTGCCACCAGCAGAGAGGAACATTACACTGAAGCTTTCTTT CATSREEHYTEAFF
- TRBJ1-2 - TRBV6-4 TGTGCCAGCAGTGTCGAGGCGTACAACTATGGCTACACCTTC CASSVEAYNYGYTF
few TRBJ1-5 - TRBV27 TGTGCCAGCAGTTTATCTGGGGGCCCGAACGGTCAGCCCCAGCATTTT CASSLSGGPNGQPQHF
many TRBJ2-5 - TRBV6-5 TGTGCCAGCAGTTCCCTCCTGACCCAGTACTTC CASSSLLTQYF
many TRBJ2-5 TRBD2 TRBV20-1 TGCGCGACTAGCGGGAGTAAAGAGACCCAGTACTTC CATSGSKETQYF
few TRBJ2-7 TRBD2 TRBV5-1 TGCGCCAGCAGTTTCCCCCTGGGGCGGGACTACTCCTACGAGCAGTACTTC CASSFPLGRDYSYEQYF
- TRBJ1-3 - TRBV29-1 TGCAGCGTTAATGACAGATCAACTGGAAACACCATATATTTT CSVNDRSTGNTIYF
- TRBJ2-7 - TRBV6-1 TGTGCCAGCAGCACCTACGAGCAGTACTTC CASSTYEQYF
many TRBJ2-5 TRBD1 TRBV5-1 TGCGCCAGCAGACGGGACAGCCAAGAGACCCAGTACTTC CASRRDSQETQYF
many TRBJ2-7 - TRBV10-3 TGTGCCATCAGTGAGTCAGAACGTAACGAGCAGTACTTC CAISESERNEQYF
many TRBJ1-1 - TRBV12-3/TRBV12-4 TGTGCCAGCAGCCCCCCTTACGGGGGTTTTCCTGAAGCTTTCTTT CASSPPYGGFPEAFF
many TRBJ2-2 TRBD2 TRBV20-1 TGCAGTGCTAGATTCGCGGGAGGGCTAGTCGGGGAGCTGTTTTTT CSARFAGGLVGELFF
few TRBJ2-1 - TRBV20-1 TGCAGTGCTAACAGGGTGGGCAATGAGCAGTTCTTC CSANRVGNEQFF
many TRBJ2-3 TRBD2 TRBV20-1 TGCAGTGCTAGGGGGACTAGCTCTGGCGGAGATACGCAGTATTTT CSARGTSSGGDTQYF
few TRBJ2-1 TRBD1 TRBV7-2 TGTGCCAGCAGCTTAGGGCCAGGGGGAAACAATGAGCAGTTCTTC CASSLGPGGNNEQFF
few TRBJ2-3 - TRBV21-1 TGTGCCAGCAGCAAAGGCGTTTCCACAGATACGCAGTATTTT CASSKGVSTDTQYF
- TRBJ1-3 - TRBV15 TGTGCCACCAGCAGAGAGGGGGCTGGTGTTACTGGAAACACCATATATTTT CATSREGAGVTGNTIYF
- TRBJ2-2 - TRBV12-3/TRBV12-4 TGTGCCAGCACCACTCCAGGGGTCTGGTACACCGGGGAGCTGTTTTTT CASTTPGVWYTGELFF
many TRBJ1-5 TRBD1 TRBV12-3/TRBV12-4 TGTGCCAGCAGTGGGACAGGTCTAGGGATAGGTCAGCCCCAGCATTTT CASSGTGLGIGQPQHF
few TRBJ2-7 TRBD2 TRBV7-2 TGTGCCAGCAGCTTAGGGGGACTAGCGGCGGGAGAGCAGTACTTC CASSLGGLAAGEQYF
many TRBJ2-1 - TRBV5-1 TGCGCCAGCAGCTTGGGCGGGATGTCCTACAATGAGCAGTTCTTC CASSLGGMSYNEQFF
- TRBJ1-2 - TRBV3-1 TGTGCCAGCAGCCAGGGAAGGTATGAGGGCTACACCTTC CASSQGRYEGYTF
- TRBJ2-7 - TRBV20-1 TGCAGTGCCCCAGCGGGTAGGAGCTCCTACGAGCAGTACTTC CSAPAGRSSYEQYF
- TRBJ2-5 - TRBV20-1 TGCAGTGCTAGAGATGGTATGAAAGAGACCCAGTACTTC CSARDGMKETQYF
few TRBJ2-1 - TRBV6-5 TGTGCCAGCAGTTACTCTAGGGCGGCCTGGTACAATGAGCAGTTCTTC CASSYSRAAWYNEQFF
few TRBJ1-1 - TRBV5-1 TGCGCCAGCAGCTCTACAGACAGTCTCTCATGGGGTGAAGCTTTCTTT CASSSTDSLSWGEAFF
- TRBJ2-3 - TRBV6-5 TGTGCCAGCAGATTACCTGGGGGAGAGGCAGATACGCAGTATTTT CASRLPGGEADTQYF
- TRBJ2-5 TRBD2 TRBV7-2 TGTGCCAGCAGCTTAGTTAGCGGGAGGTACCAAGAGACCCAGTACTTC CASSLVSGRYQETQYF
few TRBJ1-4 TRBD1 TRBV10-3 TGTGCCATCAGCGACAGGGACCGGAATGAAAAACTGTTTTTT CAISDRDRNEKLFF
many TRBJ1-2 - TRBV4-2 TGTGCCAGCAGCCAAGGCGGGGAAGGTCGTGGCTACACCTTC CASSQGGEGRGYTF
- TRBJ2-7 TRBD1 TRBV7-2 TGTGCCAGCAGCCGGGACAGGGTGCGTGAGCAGTACTTC CASSRDRVREQYF
- TRBJ2-2 TRBD2 TRBV28 TGTGCCAGCAGTTCCCCTAGCGGGAGGGCTCACACCGGGGAGCTGTTTTTT CASSSPSGRAHTGELFF